This is a list of T cell receptor beta chains from one sample in a study of T cell responses to AZD1222 COVID-19 vaccine. The repertoire was sequenced with immunoSEQ multiplex PCR; TCRdb's copy has only in-frame clones and lacks some. The sample holds 60,000 to 65,000 clones, less than 90% seen once. Sample: peripheral blood, taken on day 0 of AZD1222 vaccination. The receptors stem from an adult in good health. Each CDR3 is given without its conserved first and last residue.

>TRBV11-2|TRBJ1-3
ASSWARGGNTIY
>TRBV7-9|TRBJ1-2
ASSLDGSGTST
>TRBV28|TRBJ2-3
ASNAAGDRAGTDTQY
>TRBV6-6|TRBJ1-1
ASSYSEGRRVAF
>TRBV4-1|TRBJ1-6
ASSLSPGGGSPLH
>TRBV7-8|TRBJ1-1
ASSLRDNQNTEAF
>TRBV9|TRBJ2-1
ASSYPRLAGSYNEQF
>TRBV6-5|TRBJ1-6
ASGQGLSPLH
>TRBV29-1|TRBJ2-5
SVLKGTQETQY
>TRBV2|TRBJ1-5
ASSGVYSNQPQH
>TRBV5-5|TRBJ2-4
ASSLALPPPKNIQY
>TRBV12-5|TRBJ2-4
ASGLYPGEYIQY
>TRBV6-4|TRBJ1-1
ASSDFQGTEAF
>TRBV11-3|TRBJ2-5
ASSLDQETQY
>TRBV24-1|TRBJ2-7
ATSDLSPVTGGNEQY
>TRBV4-1|TRBJ1-2
ASSQDTWGQGPGRGYT
>TRBV7-2|TRBJ2-3
ASRRIGGDGTDTQY
>TRBV28|TRBJ1-2
ASSPREGAVYGYT
>TRBV29-1|TRBJ2-7
SVVPGAYEQY
>TRBV5-1|TRBJ1-1
ASSLARWSSAWDTEAF
>TRBV30|TRBJ1-1
AWSVGQGWMNTEAF
>TRBV11-2|TRBJ2-7
ASTPTGWPYEQY
>TRBV18|TRBJ2-6
ASSPFPAGRSGANVLT
>TRBV12-3/TRBV12-4|TRBJ1-6
ASSFFRNSPLH
>TRBV6-6|TRBJ1-5
ASSYSGGDQPQH
>TRBV5-6|TRBJ2-1
ASSPGLAGSNEQF
>TRBV10-3|TRBJ2-5
ATRQFQETQY
>TRBV5-1|TRBJ2-3
ASSSLSGGGDTQY
>TRBV9|TRBJ2-7
ASSVGNKEQY
>TRBV18|TRBJ2-2
ASSPQLGTNTGELF
>TRBV9|TRBJ1-1
ASSVGRGLGYTEAF
>TRBV11-2|TRBJ2-7
ASTHGATSYEQY
>TRBV7-8|TRBJ2-7
ASSLAGGGVEQY
>TRBV20-1|TRBJ2-3
SASRLSLVHTQY
>TRBV29-1|TRBJ2-1
SVEMASGHNSYNEQF
>TRBV24-1|TRBJ2-3
AISGAGTDTQY
>TRBV20-1|TRBJ1-2
SASGGVGPNYGYT
>TRBV7-9|TRBJ2-7
ASSSVGDSRPHEQY
>TRBV7-2|TRBJ1-2
ASSFSGTAIGYT
>TRBV18|TRBJ2-3
ASSGTGTDTQY
>TRBV7-7|TRBJ1-4
ASSLAQQGAKTNEKLF
>TRBV9|TRBJ1-6
ASTRGNESPLH
>TRBV7-9|TRBJ1-4
ASRPRTGWNEKLF
>TRBV5-1|TRBJ2-2
ASQRGGARNTGELF
>TRBV11-3|TRBJ2-2
ASTVGKNTGELF
>TRBV3-1/TRBV3-2|TRBJ2-1
ASSLILSSYNEQF
>TRBV4-1|TRBJ1-4
ASSAGATNEKLF
>TRBV6-1|TRBJ1-2
ASSDSGREYGYT
>TRBV11-2|TRBJ2-7
ASSLDRGGHEQY
>TRBV10-3|TRBJ2-1
AISDLAGGPYNEQF
>TRBV11-3|TRBJ1-1
ASSLVWGAEAF
>TRBV3-1/TRBV3-2|TRBJ1-2
ASSQGTPGYT
>TRBV19|TRBJ1-6
ASVGDRNNSPLH
>TRBV7-9|TRBJ2-1
ASSLALAGPHEQF
>TRBV6-5|TRBJ1-1
ASSYSISPLDEAF
>TRBV6-5|TRBJ1-2
ASSRTTAAHGYT
>TRBV29-1|TRBJ2-5
SVDRGPETQY